The 25 T cell receptor beta chains below come from one sample, sequenced in a study of post-analysis software for immune sequencing data. Libraries were made from TCR beta cDNA, and they carried unique molecular identifiers. TCRdb reanalysed the PCR reads using MiXCR and keeps one entry per CDR3 protein. The profile covers roughly 160,000 distinct CDR3 sequences, with around 36% appearing a single time and roughly 28% taken by the ten largest. This specimen consisted of blood, obtained after autologous hematopoietic stem cell transplantation. These receptors all stem from a girl between 10 and 17 years old with multiple sclerosis.

This clonotype showed up just a few times. The chain uses TRBV20-1 and TRBJ2-7, with D maybe TRBD1 (5 bases). Trimming took 5 bases from V and 3 from J, leaving 8 bases between them. In germline, CDR1 is DFQATT, CDR2 SNEGSKA (reference sequence). The CDR3 extends over 11 amino acids. Written as DNA, the CDR3 is TGCAGTGCTCCGGACAACTACGAGCAGTACTTC. Amino acid sequence: CSAPDNYEQYF.

DNA of the CDR3: TGCAGTGCTCGCCGGGTTGGGGCCGGAGACCAAGAGACCCAGTACTTC. It codes for CSARRVGAGDQETQYF. V is TRBV20-1 and J is TRBJ2-5; D possibly corresponds to TRBD1 (5 bases). V was trimmed by 5 bases and J by 0 bases, leaving 19 bases between them. The CDR3 consists of 16 residues. The V gene's germline CDR1 is DFQATT and CDR2 SNEGSKA (reference sequence).

The chain has TRBV13 and TRBJ2-3, with D possibly TRBD2 on 6 matching bases. Germline lookup yields CDR1 PRHDT and CDR2 FYEKMQ (reference sequence). V was trimmed by 1 base and J by 7 bases, leaving 12 bases between them. The CDR3 sequence is 14 residues long. This chain's CDR3 is CASSLAGTFHTQYF. CDR3 sequence (DNA): TGTGCCAGCAGCTTAGCCGGGACTTTCCATACGCAGTATTTT.

The V and J genes are TRBV7-2 and TRBJ2-7; D is uncertain. CDR3 size: 18 residues. Per the germline V gene, CDR1 is SGHTA and CDR2 is FQGNSA. Trimming left V 1 base short and J 3 bases short, with 22 bases between. The CDR3 sequence is CASSLVGWVAALDYEQYF. The CDR3, as DNA: TGTGCCAGCAGCTTAGTGGGGTGGGTAGCAGCCTTAGACTACGAGCAGTACTTC.

This clonotype has only one observation. The CDR3 nucleotides read TGTGCCAGCAGCTTAGCGGCAGCAGAAGGTGAAAAACTGTTTTTT. This translates into CASSLAAAEGEKLFF. This chain links TRBV7-9 with TRBJ1-4; no reliable D call. V lost 0 bases to trimming and J lost 7 bases, with 12 bases between them. This CDR3 spans 15 amino acids. The germline CDR1 and CDR2 sequences are SEHNR and FQNEAQ (reference sequence).

Worth noting for this clonotype: The junction does not match germline at one end; this may be a read error. This chain links TRBV2 with TRBJ2-3; TRBD2 agrees at 7 bases. CDR3 length equals 15 residues. Germline V CDR1 and CDR2: SNHLY, FYNNEI. The CDR3 sequence is CASSELRESTDTQYF. The DNA for the CDR3 is TGTGCCAGCAGTGAACTGCGGGAGAGCACGGATACGCAGTATTTT.

This sequence joins TRBV20-1 and TRBJ2-7, with D tentatively TRBD2 (5 bases). The V end lost 5 bases, the J end lost 2 bases, and 13 bases lay between the germline ends. The CDR3 extends over 13 amino acids. CDR1 DFQATT and CDR2 SNEGSKA come from the germline V gene (reference sequence). The CDR3 DNA follows: TGCAGTGCTGTGCCGGACTCCACCTACGAGCAGTACTTC. Its translation is CSAVPDSTYEQYF.

The sample holds a few counts of this clonotype. This chain joins TRBV6-1 and TRBJ1-2; D possibly corresponds to TRBD1 (6 bases). Germline V lookup: CDR1 MNHNS, CDR2 SASEGT. This CDR3 contains 17 residues. The V end was cut by 4 bases, the J end by 4 bases, with 22 bases between. The CDR3, as DNA: TGTGCCAGCAGTGCCCGAGGGGGGAGGGATCCCAGCTATGGCTACACCTTC. It codes for CASSARGGRDPSYGYTF.

This clonotype was seen more than once but under ten times. The chain couples TRBV6-2 or TRBV6-3 to TRBJ2-1; 11 nucleotides agree with TRBD2. The CDR3 has 13 residues. Germline assignment: CDR1 MNHEY and CDR2 SVGEGT. V lost 8 bases to trimming and J lost 7 bases; unmatched junction nucleotides: 4. The CDR3 protein is CASGTSGRNEQFF. For the CDR3, the DNA is TGTGCCAGCGGGACTAGCGGAAGAAATGAGCAGTTCTTC.

V is TRBV6-2 or TRBV6-3 and J is TRBJ2-5; a possible D gene is TRBD2 (6 bases). The CDR3 totals 14 residues. Deletions cut 6 bases from V and 2 bases from J, with 13 bases between. Germline assignment: CDR1 MNHEY and CDR2 SVGEGT. DNA of the CDR3: TGTGCCAGCAGCCGCGGGACTCTTCAAGAGACCCAGTACTTC. It yields the protein CASSRGTLQETQYF.

The chain couples TRBV10-3 to TRBJ1-2; D perhaps matches TRBD1 (6 bases). Germline CDR1 ENHRY, CDR2 SYGVKD. This CDR3 comprises 15 residues. V lost 2 bases and J 4 bases, leaving 14 bases between the germline ends. Here the CDR3 DNA reads TGTGCCATCAGTGAGAACCACAGGGAATTCTATGGCTACACCTTC. Amino acid sequence: CAISENHREFYGYTF.

The genes are TRBV27 and TRBJ2-3, with D tentatively TRBD1 (5 bases). From germline, CDR1 is MNHEY and CDR2 SMNVEV (reference sequence). This CDR3 is 14 amino acids long. The V gene lost 6 bases and the J gene lost 5 bases, with 15 bases spanning the gap. The CDR3 DNA is TGTGCCAGCAGCCCGAGGATGCAGGGAGATACGCAGTATTTT. This translates into CASSPRMQGDTQYF.

This chain links TRBV24-1 with TRBJ1-2; D call uncertain. The CDR3 has 15 amino acids. Trimming removed 5 bases from V and 6 bases from J, with 18 bases in between. The V gene's germline CDR1 is KGHDR and CDR2 SFDVKD. CDR3 region: CATSAGYGGQNGYTF. CDR3 DNA sequence: TGTGCCACCAGTGCCGGATACGGCGGCCAAAATGGCTACACCTTC.

Of note for this clonotype: This may arise from a read error, as a much more abundant clone is one base away. This chain joins TRBV20-1 and TRBJ2-1; maybe TRBD2 (5 bases). Germline loops: CDR1 DFQATT, CDR2 SNEGSKA (reference sequence). CDR3 length equals 14 residues. This CDR3 is CGGGRKWTYNEQFF. In DNA form, the CDR3 reads TGCGGAGGAGGCCGGAAGTGGACCTACAATGAGCAGTTCTTC.

This clonotype was detected only a few times. CDR3 sequence: CASSYIAGRTSGDEQYF. CDR3 in DNA: TGTGCCAGCAGTTACATCGCAGGGCGAACTTCTGGAGACGAGCAGTACTTC. The chain uses TRBV6-2 or TRBV6-3 and TRBJ2-7; possible D gene TRBD1, 5 bases. The CDR3 spans 17 residues. Trimming stripped 2 bases from V and 5 bases from J, with 22 bases between. Germline V CDR1 and CDR2: MNHEY, SVGEGT.

The V gene is TRBV27, the J gene TRBJ2-3, with D tentatively TRBD1 (5 bases). CDR3 size: 14 residues. Trimming stripped 5 bases from V and 4 bases from J, with 13 bases between. Germline CDR1 MNHEY, CDR2 SMNVEV (reference sequence). CDR3 DNA sequence: TGTGCCAGCAGTGAGCACAGGATGGCAGATACGCAGTATTTT. It codes for CASSEHRMADTQYF.

The chain joins TRBV15 to TRBJ2-3; possible D gene TRBD1, 6 bases. V gave up 1 base and J gave up 3 bases, with 14 bases separating them. CDR1 is LNHNV, CDR2 YYDKDF, per germline (reference sequence). CDR3 length equals 16 residues. CDR3 bases: TGTGCCACCAGCAGAGGGGACATGTCCGCGACAGATACGCAGTATTTT. It specifies CATSRGDMSATDTQYF.

J is TRBJ2-7 and V is TRBV12-3 or TRBV12-4; D not resolved. Trimming removed 7 bases at V and 7 bases at J, with 23 bases between. The CDR3 length is 15 residues. The CDR3 here is CASTRSLTSLKEQYF. CDR3 nucleotide sequence: TGTGCCAGCACCCGATCTCTAACCTCCCTCAAAGAGCAGTACTTC.

The genes are TRBV6-2 or TRBV6-3 and TRBJ2-7; D gene uncertain. Germline V gives CDR1 MNHEY, CDR2 SVGEGT. The CDR3 has 16 amino acids. V was shortened by 2 bases and J by 2 bases, with 16 bases between the two germline ends. In DNA form, the CDR3 reads TGTGCCAGCAGTTACGACTGGGCAGACCCCCCCTACGAGCAGTACTTC. Amino acids: CASSYDWADPPYEQYF.

The V and J genes are TRBV10-3 and TRBJ2-5; the match to TRBD1 covers 7 bases. CDR3 length: 14 amino acids. The germline CDR1 and CDR2 sequences are ENHRY and SYGVKD. The J segment lost 4 bases and the V segment lost 8 bases, leaving 10 bases of the junction unmatched. CDR3: CAIRDRADGETQYF. DNA of the CDR3: TGTGCCATCCGAGACAGGGCCGACGGAGAGACCCAGTACTTC.

This clonotype has ten or more counts. The V call is TRBV5-1, the J call TRBJ2-5; TRBD2 aligns across 8 bases. The ends lost 0 bases at V and 2 bases at J; junction bases unmatched: 3. The CDR3 has 15 amino acids. The germline V gene has CDR1 SGHRS and CDR2 YFSETQ. The CDR3 sequence is CASSLGLARQETQYF. The CDR3 region has the DNA TGCGCCAGCAGCTTGGGACTAGCGAGACAAGAGACCCAGTACTTC.

This chain connects TRBV19 to TRBJ2-1, with D unclear. Trimming cost V 10 bases and J 4 bases, with 14 bases left between them. The CDR3 is made up of 13 amino acids. The germline V gene encodes CDR1 LNHDA and CDR2 SQIVND (reference sequence). In nucleotides, the CDR3 is TGTGCCACCCGGTCGGGCATATACAATGAGCAGTTCTTC. It specifies CATRSGIYNEQFF. The full variable domain, rest sourced from reference TRBV19 and TRBJ2-1, is DGGITQSPKYLFRKEGQNVTLSCEQNLNHDAMYWYRQDPGQGLRLIYYSQIVNDFQKGDIAEGYSVSREKKESFPLTVTSAQKNPTAFYLCATRSGIYNEQFFGPGTRLTVL.

V gene TRBV6-2 or TRBV6-3 combines with J gene TRBJ2-1, with TRBD1 as a possible D gene (6 bases). CDR3 length: 16 amino acids. Trimming took off 2 bases at V and 8 bases at J, with 19 bases between the two ends. Per the germline V gene, CDR1 is MNHEY and CDR2 is SVGEGT. CDR3 nucleotide sequence: TGTGCCAGCAGTTACCAAGGACAGTTCATTGGGGATGAGCAGTTCTTC. Its protein is CASSYQGQFIGDEQFF.

This clonotype was detected a few times. The chain carries TRBV4-2 and TRBJ1-4; TRBD1 is a possible D gene (6 bases). Germline CDR1 LGHNA, CDR2 YNFKEQ. The CDR3 spans 16 residues. Between the trimmed V and J ends, which lost 0 bases and 7 bases, there was a span of 15 bases. The CDR3, as DNA: TGTGCCAGCAGCCAAGATAATCAGGGGCGGCGTGAAAAACTGTTTTTT. Its protein product is CASSQDNQGRREKLFF.

This clonotype showed up many times. CDR3 nucleotide sequence: TGTGCCAGCACCCAGACGAGGGGCTACAATGAGCAGTTCTTC. Translating it yields CASTQTRGYNEQFF. The V call is TRBV11-2, the J call TRBJ2-1; D may be TRBD1 or TRBD2 (5 bases each). The CDR3 has 14 amino acids. The V end lost 7 bases, the J end lost 3 bases, and 13 bases lay between the germline ends. Germline-derived CDR1 and CDR2 are SGHAT and FQNNGV.